Below, 5 T cell receptor beta chains from the same sample are listed, as sequenced in a study of CD8+CD57+ T cells in acquired aplastic anemia. According to the study, genomic DNA was the template for TCR beta VDJ and CDR3 profiling. TCRdb re-called the reads with MiXCR, one entry per CDR3 protein. The data show some 150,000 distinct CDR3 sequences, 70% to 80% seen once. Before being chosen for sequencing, patients had shown CD8+CD57+ cell expansion by flow cytometry. Sequencing input: sorted CD4+, CD8+, or CD8+CD57+ T cells (not recorded which) from PBMCs. These receptors came from a human donor with aplastic anemia.

The chain links TRBV6-5 to TRBJ2-7; D is perhaps TRBD2 (5 bases). V was clipped by 5 bases and J by 6 bases, with 14 bases between them. The V gene's germline CDR1 is MNHEY and CDR2 SVGAGI. The CDR3 consists of 13 residues. The CDR3 here is CASSIDIRGEQYF. The CDR3 DNA reads as TGTGCCAGCAGTATCGACATCCGGGGCGAGCAGTACTTC.

Of note for this clonotype: Compared with germline, one end of the junction differs, possibly owing to a read error. The rearrangement joins TRBV6-4 to TRBJ1-2; the D is unclear. Germline CDR1 reads MRHNA; CDR2 reads SNTAGT. CDR3 length: 16 residues. DNA of the CDR3: TGTGCCATCAGTGAGTCATCCCGTTTTCCTAACTATGGCTACACCTTC. As protein: CAISESSRFPNYGYTF.

This clonotype showed up just a few times. This chain joins TRBV20-1 and TRBJ2-3; D remains ambiguous. The CDR3 is 11 residues long. The V end lost 5 bases, the J end lost 4 bases, and 7 bases lay between the germline ends. The germline gives CDR1 DFQATT, CDR2 SNEGSKA (reference sequence). This CDR3 is CSAGYADTQYF. As DNA, the CDR3 is TGCAGTGCTGGTTATGCAGATACGCAGTATTTT.

The rearrangement joins TRBV7-9 to TRBJ2-2, with D possibly TRBD2 on 5 matching bases. The CDR3 has 14 amino acids. CDR1 and CDR2 from the germline V gene are SEHNR and FQNEAQ (reference sequence). Trimming took 3 bases from V and 10 from J, leaving 15 bases between them. Here the CDR3 DNA reads TGTGCCAGCAGCTTTAGTGCGGGCCAAGAGGAGCTGTTTTTT. Translating it yields CASSFSAGQEELFF. Looking up the rest from reference TRBV7-9 and TRBJ2-2 gives the full variable domain: DTGVSQNPRHKITKRGQNVTFRCDPISEHNRLYWYRQTLGQGPEFLTYFQNEAQLEKSRLLSDRFSAERPKGSFSTLEIQRTEQGDSAMYLCASSFSAGQEELFFGEGSRLTVL.

J is TRBJ2-3 and V is TRBV20-1; a weak D match, TRBD2 (6 bases). CDR3 length: 13 amino acids. Germline loops: CDR1 DFQATT, CDR2 SNEGSKA (reference sequence). This chain's CDR3 is CGVRERGTDTQYF. In DNA, the CDR3 is TGCGGTGTTCGGGAGAGGGGCACAGATACGCAGTATTTT.